Below, 6 T cell receptor beta chains from the same sample are listed, as sequenced in a study of radiotherapy plus CTLA-4 blockade in lung cancer. Produced via immunoSEQ multiplex PCR; TCRdb's table is partial and in-frame only. The sample records about 85,000 clones, approximately 83% being singletons. This sample comprised peripheral blood, obtained from a patient treated with radiotherapy plus ipilimumab. These receptors came from a human donor with non-small cell lung cancer who had a partial response to radiotherapy plus ipilimumab.

In this sample, this clone turned up a few times. V gene TRBV6-5 combines with J gene TRBJ2-3; 8 bases fit TRBD1. Germline V gene data show CDR1 as MNHEY and CDR2 as SVGAGI. V was clipped by 6 bases and J by 1 base; unmatched bases: 6. The CDR3 loop spans 15 amino acids. The CDR3 is CASSDRGRGTDTQYF. CDR3 nucleotide sequence: TGTGCCAGCAGCGACAGGGGTAGGGGCACAGATACGCAGTATTTT.

This clone showed up just once. The CDR3 is CASSLGTSGVTDTQYF. The CDR3 DNA reads as TGTGCCAGCAGCTTAGGGACTAGCGGGGTCACAGATACGCAGTATTTT. The genes are TRBV7-2 and TRBJ2-3, with TRBD2 matching 12 bases. The CDR3 length is 16 residues. The V gene end was trimmed by 1 base and the J gene end by 2 bases; junction bases not matched to a gene: 1. The germline V gene has CDR1 SGHTA and CDR2 FQGNSA.

CDR3 residues: CASSFLTGEQYF. The CDR3 region has the DNA TGTGCCAGCAGCTTTCTCACGGGCGAGCAGTACTTC. The rearrangement joins TRBV7-2 to TRBJ2-7, with D unclear. Germline loops: CDR1 SGHTA, CDR2 FQGNSA. V gave up 3 bases and J gave up 6 bases, with 9 bases separating them. This CDR3 spans 12 amino acids.

The V and J genes are TRBV6-5 and TRBJ2-2; D is ambiguous. CDR3 size: 15 residues. Germline V gene sequence: CDR1 MNHEY, CDR2 SVGAGI. Trimming took 1 base from V and 8 from J, leaving 14 bases between them. The CDR3 bases are TGTGCCAGCAGTTACTTTCTGGCAGCAGGAGGGGAGCTGTTTTTT. It translates to CASSYFLAAGGELFF.

The chain couples TRBV6-1 to TRBJ1-5; D possibly corresponds to TRBD1 (5 bases). The V and J ends lost 5 bases and 0 bases respectively, with 11 bases between them. CDR1 MNHNS and CDR2 SASEGT come from the germline V gene. CDR3 length: 15 residues. The CDR3 nucleotides are TGTGCCAGCAGTAAGGACATCCTTAGCAATCAGCCCCAGCATTTT. As protein: CASSKDILSNQPQHF.

This sequence joins TRBV7-6 and TRBJ2-1; TRBD1 aligns across 10 bases. The trim removed 5 bases at V and 5 bases at J, leaving 6 bases unmatched. The CDR3 sequence is 15 residues long. The germline CDR1 and CDR2 sequences are SGHVS and FNYEAQ. The CDR3 here is CASSARDRGDNEQFF. CDR3 DNA sequence: TGTGCCAGCAGCGCCCGGGACAGGGGTGACAATGAGCAGTTCTTC.